Below are 12 T cell receptor beta chains sequenced from a single sample in a study of T cells in women clearing cervical HPV infection. The protocol was immunoSEQ multiplex PCR, while the TCRdb copy is restricted to in-frame clones and leaves out a portion. The sample table includes approximately 17,000 clones. Sequences were obtained from blood buffy coat. The source is a woman aged 18-70 years with a cervical HPV16 infection that either progressed to CIN3+ or cleared (not recorded which).

With respect to this clone: The CDR3 end lies 3 residues beyond the end of the read and is filled in from the germline J gene. The chain employs TRBV2 and TRBJ1-2; TRBD1 agrees at 7 bases. V trimming: 1 base; J trimming: 0 bases; junction bases outside the gene matches: 8. This CDR3 is built from 17 residues. Looked up from germline, CDR1 is SNHLY and CDR2 is FYNNEI. The part of the CDR3 DNA that was read is TGTGCCAGCAGTGAAGTCGAAGGGGGCGCGGCTAACTATGGC. Its protein is CASSEVEGGAANYG. The entire CDR3 protein reads CASSEVEGGAANYGYTF.

Points on this clone: The read comes to an end 3 residues before the CDR3 does, leaving the germline J gene to fill in the end. V gene TRBV5-1 combines with J gene TRBJ1-5, with D perhaps TRBD1 (5 bases). V was trimmed by 0 bases and J by 1 base, leaving 8 bases between them. Germline CDR1 SGHRS, CDR2 YFSETQ. The CDR3 sequence is 15 residues long. The covered CDR3 bases are TGCGCCAGCAGCTTGGGAGAGGGGAGCAATCAGCCC. This encodes CASSLGEGSNQP. The entire CDR3 is CASSLGEGSNQPQHF.

A word on this clone: The observed sequence ends 3 residues before the CDR3 terminus, with the missing tail filled in from the germline J gene. The V gene is TRBV5-1, the J gene TRBJ2-2, with D possibly TRBD1 on 5 matching bases. Germline V gives CDR1 SGHRS, CDR2 YFSETQ. V was pared by 5 bases and J by 5 bases, with 13 bases between. The CDR3 is made up of 14 amino acids. The CDR3 region is CASRLWGRTGELFF. Incomplete CDR3 DNA: TGCGCCAGCAGGTTATGGGGCCGAACCGGGGAG.

Comment on this clone: The read gets to within 3 residues of the CDR3 end, and the germline J gene fills in the rest. The chain joins TRBV10-3 to TRBJ2-5; 11 bases are shared with TRBD2. CDR3 size: 18 residues. The trim removed 5 bases at V and 4 bases at J, leaving 15 bases unmatched. The germline gives CDR1 ENHRY, CDR2 SYGVKD. The DNA read from the CDR3 is TGTGCCATCAGTACGATTGGAGGTAGCGGGGGGGCCGCAGAGACC. Its translation: CAISTIGGSGGAAET. In full, the CDR3 reads CAISTIGGSGGAAETQYF.

To note about this clone: The read stops 3 residues short of the end of the CDR3; the missing end is completed from the germline J gene. The chain is built from TRBV5-1 and TRBJ1-1; perhaps TRBD1 as D (5 bases). Trimming stripped 2 bases from V and 1 base from J, with 6 bases between. The CDR3 spans 13 residues. Germline CDR1 reads SGHRS; CDR2 reads YFSETQ. The sequenced part of the CDR3 DNA is TGCGCCAGCAGCTTCGGGGGGAACACTGAA. It is translated as CASSFGGNTE. The full CDR3 reads CASSFGGNTEAFF.

For this clone: Read data end 3 residues before the CDR3 end; the end is taken from the germline J gene. This rearrangement joins TRBV2 to TRBJ2-2; 7 nucleotides match TRBD2. V was pared by 3 bases and J by 5 bases, with 3 bases of the junction left unmatched. This CDR3 region has 14 residues. Germline CDR1 reads SNHLY; CDR2 reads FYNNEI. The CDR3 protein is CASSEGGLTGELFF. Incomplete CDR3 DNA: TGTGCCAGCAGTGAGGGGGGGTTAACCGGGGAG.

With regard to this clone: Read data end 3 residues before the CDR3 end; the end is taken from the germline J gene. J is TRBJ1-2 and V is TRBV28; D gene ambiguous. The V gene's germline CDR1 is MDHEN and CDR2 SYDVKM. This CDR3 has 12 residues. Trimming cost V 6 bases and J 6 bases, with 11 bases left between them. CDR3 region: CASSQAYNGYTF. CDR3 DNA, as far as it was read: TGTGCCAGCAGCCAGGCTTATAATGGC.

Turning to this clone: The sequenced fragment ends 3 residues before the CDR3 boundary, so the rest is inferred from the germline J gene. The rearrangement joins TRBV7-9 to TRBJ1-1; no definite D call. Germline V CDR1 and CDR2: SEHNR, FQNEAQ (reference sequence). Trimming removed 3 bases from V and 3 bases from J, with 5 bases in between. CDR3 length equals 12 residues. Partial CDR3 DNA: TGTGCCAGCAGCTTCGGTGACACTGAA. As protein: CASSFGDTE. The whole CDR3 sequence reads CASSFGDTEAFF. Full variable domain (outside the CDR3, taken from reference TRBV7-9 and TRBJ1-1): DTGVSQNPRHKITKRGQNVTFRCDPISEHNRLYWYRQTLGQGPEFLTYFQNEAQLEKSRLLSDRFSAERPKGSFSTLEIQRTEQGDSAMYLCASSFGDTEAFFGQGTRLTVV.

A remark on this clone: The CDR3 goes on 3 residues after the read ends, and that part is filled in from the germline J gene. The rearrangement joins TRBV7-6 to TRBJ2-1, with D perhaps TRBD1 (6 bases). CDR3 length: 13 amino acids. Germline V gene data show CDR1 as SGHVS and CDR2 as FNYEAQ. V shed 3 bases and J shed 6 bases, with 9 bases lying between them. Partial CDR3 DNA: TGTGCCAGCAGCTTGCAAGGGGGCAATGAG. Its protein is CASSLQGGNE. The complete CDR3 protein is CASSLQGGNEQFF.

With respect to this clone: Coverage ceases 3 residues before the CDR3 finishes, and the germline J gene fills in the end. The chain is built from TRBV12-5 and TRBJ2-7; D ambiguous. Trimming left V 1 base short and J 2 bases short, with 6 bases between. The CDR3 has 13 residues. CDR1 LGHNT and CDR2 FRNRAP come from the germline V gene. The sequenced part of the CDR3 DNA is TGTGCTAGTGGTTTGGCACAGACCTACGAG. Translation: CASGLAQTYE. The CDR3 in full is CASGLAQTYEQYF.

On this clone itself: The read stops 3 residues short of the end of the CDR3; the missing end is completed from the germline J gene. The chain links TRBV5-1 to TRBJ2-1; no firm D call. The CDR3 consists of 14 residues. V gave up 2 bases and J gave up 5 bases, with 11 bases separating them. Germline V gene data show CDR1 as SGHRS and CDR2 as YFSETQ. This CDR3 is CASSFLGGDNEQFF. The CDR3 bases that were read are TGCGCCAGCAGCTTCCTAGGCGGCGACAATGAG.

Turning to this clone: The read ends 3 residues before the CDR3 terminus; that terminus is restored from the germline J gene. This rearrangement joins TRBV20-1 to TRBJ1-1; D uncertain. The germline V gene encodes CDR1 DFQATT and CDR2 SNEGSKA (reference sequence). V was trimmed by 4 bases and J by 1 base, leaving 7 bases between them. This CDR3 is built from 12 residues. CDR3 DNA, as far as it was read: TGCAGTGCTACGCGGGGGAACACTGAA. Protein product: CSATRGNTE. The CDR3 in its entirety is CSATRGNTEAFF.